The 20 T cell receptor beta chains reported below all come from one sample, sequenced in a study of blood T cells in healthy people across ages. Alongside a J-beta primer mix, a sample-barcoded 5' primer served in a second PCR lasting roughly 6 to 11 cycles. TCRdb redid the calling of the 5' RACE reads with MiXCR, one entry per CDR3 protein. Of 1.2 million to 1.5 million distinct CDR3 sequences listed, approximately 59% were seen once; the top ten hold 6.5% to 8.5%. The sample taken for sequencing was blood. These receptors were obtained from a man younger than 35 in good health.

This clonotype was counted at least ten times. This rearrangement joins TRBV28 to TRBJ1-6, with TRBD1 as a possible D gene (6 bases). There are 12 residues in the CDR3. The ends were cut back, 6 bases at V and 9 bases at J, with 9 bases in the middle. Germline-derived CDR1 and CDR2 are MDHEN and SYDVKM. CDR3 region: CASSLGGSPLHF. The CDR3 bases are TGTGCCAGCAGCTTAGGGGGTTCACCCCTCCACTTT.

The chain employs TRBV25-1 and TRBJ2-1; 8 nucleotides line up with TRBD2. The CDR3 runs to 16 residues. V dropped 10 bases and J dropped 0; count of bases not matched to a gene: 11. Germline V gives CDR1 MGHDK, CDR2 SYGVNS. DNA for the CDR3: TGTGCCACCGGGGGGGCCCTTGGGAGCTCCTACAATGAGCAGTTCTTC. Amino acid sequence: CATGGALGSSYNEQFF.

The gene calls are TRBV25-1 and TRBJ2-5; tentative D call: TRBD1 (5 bases). Germline V CDR1 and CDR2: MGHDK, SYGVNS. This CDR3 has 12 residues. The ends were cut back, 7 bases at V and 11 bases at J, with 17 bases in the middle. CDR3 DNA sequence: TGTGCCAGCACCGATATAGGGGATGAGCAGTACTTC. Translating it yields CASTDIGDEQYF. Supplemented by reference TRBV25-1 and TRBJ2-5, the full variable domain reads EADIYQTPRYLVIGTGKKITLECSQTMGHDKMYWYQQDPGMELHLIHYSYGVNSTEKGDLSSESTVSRIRTEHFPLTLESARPSHTSQYLCASTDIGDEQYFGPGTRLLVL.

The chain joins TRBV29-1 to TRBJ2-3, with D possibly being TRBD2 (5 bases). V dropped 4 bases and J dropped 3 bases, with 14 bases sitting between them. This CDR3 is 14 amino acids long. Germline-derived CDR1 and CDR2 are SQVTM and ANQGSEA. CDR3 region: CSVGWVWRTDTQYF. As DNA, the CDR3 is TGCAGCGTTGGGTGGGTTTGGAGGACAGATACGCAGTATTTT.

The chain has TRBV27 and TRBJ2-3, with D tentatively TRBD2 (6 bases). The germline V gene encodes CDR1 MNHEY and CDR2 SMNVEV (reference sequence). V lost 8 bases and J 10 bases, leaving 13 bases between the germline ends. The CDR3 sequence is 11 residues long. The CDR3 DNA reads as TGTGCCAGCGCCGAAATAGCGGCGCAGTATTTT. Translated: CASAEIAAQYF.

V gene TRBV6-2 or TRBV6-3 combines with J gene TRBJ2-1; tentatively, D is TRBD1 or TRBD2 (5 bases each). From germline, CDR1 is MNHEY and CDR2 SVGEGT. Trimming pared 7 bases from V and 0 bases from J, leaving 13 bases between. This CDR3 has 15 amino acids. CDR3 bases: TGTGCCAGCACCCCGGGACCCAGCTCCTACAATGAGCAGTTCTTC. Encoded protein: CASTPGPSSYNEQFF.

The J gene is TRBJ2-5, the V gene TRBV3-1, with 13 bases identical to TRBD2. CDR1 is LGHDT, CDR2 YNNKEL, per germline (reference sequence). V shed 6 bases and J 11 bases; nucleotides not matched to a gene: 9. This CDR3 has 14 amino acids. The CDR3 DNA reads as TGTGCCAGCAGTCGCAGAGGGACTAGCGGGAAGCAGTACTTC. Translating it yields CASSRRGTSGKQYF.

This clonotype was counted between two and nine times. The CDR3 DNA reads TGTGCCAGTAGTATAACGCCCCGGGCCAATGAGCAGTTCTTC. Its protein is CASSITPRANEQFF. J is TRBJ2-1 and V is TRBV19, with unresolved D. Trimming left V 2 bases short and J 6 bases short, with 11 bases between. This CDR3 has 14 residues. CDR1 and CDR2 from the germline V gene are LNHDA and SQIVND (reference sequence).

This chain joins TRBV6-6 and TRBJ1-2, with no clear D. Trimming took 4 bases from V and 4 from J, leaving 13 bases between them. Germline loops: CDR1 MNHNY, CDR2 SVGAGI (reference sequence). CDR3 length: 14 residues. DNA of the CDR3: TGTGCCAGCAGTTCCTTGATGGGGTTCTATGGCTACACCTTC. It specifies CASSSLMGFYGYTF.

This clonotype was observed a few times. This sequence joins TRBV7-2 and TRBJ1-4; maybe TRBD1 (5 bases). The V end was cut by 2 bases, the J end by 5 bases, with 12 bases between. CDR1 is SGHTA, CDR2 FQGNSA, per germline. CDR3 length: 15 residues. The CDR3 DNA reads TGTGCCAGCAGCTTAAACGGGGGAGGCAATGAAAAACTGTTTTTT. Its translation: CASSLNGGGNEKLFF.

This clonotype was counted between two and nine times. The chain links TRBV20-1 to TRBJ1-5; TRBD1 matches at 9 bases. The V and J ends lost 6 bases and 5 bases, in that order; junction bases with no gene match: 8. There are 14 residues in the CDR3. CDR1 and CDR2 from the germline V gene are DFQATT and SNEGSKA (reference sequence). CDR3 nucleotide sequence: TGCAGTGCGGAGGACAGGGGTGCCGATCAGCCCCAGCATTTT. Amino acids: CSAEDRGADQPQHF.

The chain is built from TRBV4-3 and TRBJ2-5; TRBD2 is a possible D gene (5 bases). The CDR3 spans 15 residues. Trimming left V 0 bases short and J 5 bases short, with 13 bases between. CDR1 and CDR2 from the germline V gene are LGHNA and YSLEER. The CDR3 spells CASSQDRTSRETQYF. The CDR3 bases are TGCGCCAGCAGCCAAGATAGAACTAGTAGGGAGACCCAGTACTTC.

The chain combines TRBV29-1 with TRBJ2-7; the match to TRBD2 covers 7 bases. J was trimmed by 0 bases and V by 8 bases; bases with no gene match: 13. The CDR3 is made up of 15 amino acids. Germline V gives CDR1 SQVTM, CDR2 ANQGSEA. CDR3 DNA: TGCAGCTCCTGGGGGGGGACGCCCGGCTCCTACGAGCAGTACTTC. Its protein is CSSWGGTPGSYEQYF.

The V call is TRBV7-8, the J call TRBJ1-2; D is perhaps TRBD1 (5 bases). The V gene's germline CDR1 is SGHVS and CDR2 FQNEAQ. The CDR3 sequence is 15 residues long. V lost 5 bases to trimming and J lost 4 bases, with 17 bases between them. In nucleotides, the CDR3 is TGTGCCAGCAGCCCGCGACAGATTCAACCCTATGGCTACACCTTC. Translation: CASSPRQIQPYGYTF.

This clonotype was detected only once. The V call is TRBV7-9, the J call TRBJ1-1, with 7 nucleotides matching TRBD1. The V and J ends lost 5 bases and 7 bases, in that order; junction bases with no gene match: 7. Per germline, CDR1 SEHNR and CDR2 FQNEAQ (reference sequence). The CDR3 length is 13 residues. The CDR3 sequence is CASSPEGAVEAFF. The CDR3 DNA sequence: TGTGCCAGCAGCCCAGAGGGGGCAGTTGAAGCTTTCTTT.

This clonotype was seen a few times. The chain employs TRBV29-1 and TRBJ1-2; weak D call: TRBD1 (6 bases). Germline CDR1 and CDR2: SQVTM and ANQGSEA. Deletions cut 0 bases from V and 1 base from J, with 12 bases between. This CDR3 is built from 15 residues. CDR3 nucleotides: TGCAGCGTTGAAGAAGCCCGGGGGCGTAACTATGGCTACACCTTC. Protein: CSVEEARGRNYGYTF.

A few counts support this clonotype. The V and J genes are TRBV20-1 and TRBJ1-1, with D unresolved. The germline CDR1 and CDR2 sequences are DFQATT and SNEGSKA (reference sequence). This CDR3 contains 13 residues. V lost 1 base to trimming and J lost 4 bases, with 10 bases between them. The CDR3 DNA reads TGCAGTGCTAGAGTCCCCGTAATCACTGAAGCTTTCTTT. This codes for CSARVPVITEAFF.

The chain uses TRBV20-1 and TRBJ2-7, with D perhaps matching TRBD2 (6 bases). V was clipped by 5 bases and J by 2 bases, with 13 bases between them. CDR3 length: 13 residues. Germline V lookup: CDR1 DFQATT, CDR2 SNEGSKA (reference sequence). The CDR3 DNA sequence: TGCAGTGCTTCTCACCGGGAGACCTACGAGCAGTACTTC. This translates into CSASHRETYEQYF.

The chain joins TRBV7-8 to TRBJ2-7, with D unresolved. The V end lost 8 bases, the J end lost 2 bases, and 16 bases lay between the germline ends. The CDR3 spans 14 residues. Germline CDR1 reads SGHVS; CDR2 reads FQNEAQ. CDR3 DNA sequence: TGTGCCAGCCACAAGACGGGCAGCCCCTACGAGCAGTACTTC. It specifies CASHKTGSPYEQYF.

The gene calls are TRBV18 and TRBJ2-4; perhaps D is TRBD1 or TRBD2 (5 bases each). Germline V gene data show CDR1 as KGHSH and CDR2 as LQKENI. V was shortened by 0 bases and J by 6 bases, with 6 bases between the two germline ends. There are 13 residues in the CDR3. CDR3 loop: CASSPPGPNIQYF. The CDR3 DNA reads as TGTGCCAGCTCACCACCGGGACCAAACATTCAGTACTTC.